Listed here are 18 T cell receptor beta chains from one sample, sequenced in a study of neurological immune-mediated disorders (dated by TCRdb to about 2019). Receptor libraries were prepared by 5' RACE. Instrument used: Illumina HiSeq 2500. The raw public reads went through TCRdb reprocessing: fastp at Q25, MiXCR clone calling, in-frame beta chains kept. Merged by CDR3 protein, the rows form single entries marked with the most common genes and DNA. For this sample there are approximately 60,000 distinct CDR3 sequences; 3.5% appear just once. The ten top clones hold under 4% of the sample. Sequencing was done on a sample of PBMCs. The receptors come from a woman aged 25 to 39 with multiple sclerosis.

This clonotype was detected ten times or more. The chain employs TRBV10-3 and TRBJ2-2; D may be TRBD2 (6 bases). This CDR3 is 14 amino acids long. Trimming cost V 10 bases and J 4 bases, with 16 bases left between them. The germline V gene has CDR1 ENHRY and CDR2 SYGVKD. The CDR3 spells CATRRGAVTGELFF. The CDR3 nucleotides are TGTGCCACCCGGAGGGGAGCCGTCACCGGGGAGCTGTTTTTT.

This clonotype was detected ten times or more. The genes are TRBV20-1 and TRBJ1-5; D is possibly TRBD1 (5 bases). Germline V gene sequence: CDR1 DFQATT, CDR2 SNEGSKA (reference sequence). The CDR3 spans 15 residues. V was cut by 0 bases and J by 7 bases, with 16 bases left in between. The CDR3, as DNA: TGCAGTGCTAGAGATCGGTGGGGCGACGGACAGCCCCAGCATTTT. Translating it yields CSARDRWGDGQPQHF.

This clonotype was seen many times. This sequence joins TRBV7-2 and TRBJ1-1; a possible D gene is TRBD1 (6 bases). CDR3 length: 15 amino acids. Germline CDR1 SGHTA, CDR2 FQGNSA. V lost 3 bases and J 1 base, leaving 12 bases between the germline ends. CDR3 DNA sequence: TGTGCCAGCAGCTTCGGGGGCTTGGGGAACACTGAAGCTTTCTTT. Protein product: CASSFGGLGNTEAFF. Variable domain in full (rest from reference TRBV7-2 and TRBJ1-1): GAGVSQSPSNKVTEKGKDVELRCDPISGHTALYWYRQSLGQGLEFLIYFQGNSAPDKSGLPSDRFSAERTGGSVSTLTIQRTQQEDSAVYLCASSFGGLGNTEAFFGQGTRLTVV.

This chain uses TRBV12-3 or TRBV12-4 with TRBJ2-1, with no clear D. Trimming cost V 2 bases and J 7 bases, with 6 bases left between them. The CDR3 loop spans 12 amino acids. CDR3 nucleotides: TGTGCCAGCAGTTTAACGGAGAATGAGCAGTTCTTC. Translating it yields CASSLTENEQFF.

This clonotype was detected many times. The rearrangement links TRBV19 to TRBJ2-6, with D perhaps TRBD2 (6 bases). This CDR3 is 15 amino acids long. Trimming removed 6 bases from V and 1 base from J, with 10 bases in between. Looked up from germline, CDR1 is LNHDA and CDR2 is SQIVND (reference sequence). The CDR3 region has the DNA TGTGCCAGTAGGGAGACTAGATCTGGGGCCAACGTCCTGACTTTC. The encoded protein is CASRETRSGANVLTF.

This clonotype occurred many times. The chain combines TRBV5-1 with TRBJ1-5, with 8 bases fitting TRBD1. Trimming took 4 bases from V and 3 from J; bases not matched to a gene: 6. Germline V gives CDR1 SGHRS, CDR2 YFSETQ. This CDR3 contains 15 residues. The DNA of the CDR3 is TGCGCCAGCAGCGCGGGGACAGGCCCCAATCAGCCCCAGCATTTT. Protein: CASSAGTGPNQPQHF.

This clonotype came up many times. V usage is TRBV27 and J usage is TRBJ2-5, with D tentatively TRBD2 (6 bases). Per the germline V gene, CDR1 is MNHEY and CDR2 is SMNVEV (reference sequence). The CDR3 is 15 residues long. Trimming left V 2 bases short and J 5 bases short, with 15 bases between. The CDR3 here is CASSLTSGTWETQYF. DNA for the CDR3: TGTGCCAGCAGTTTAACCTCCGGGACTTGGGAGACCCAGTACTTC.

In this sample, this clonotype turned up many times. The chain employs TRBV11-1 and TRBJ2-1, with TRBD2 matching 11 bases. Germline loops: CDR1 SGHAT, CDR2 FQDESV (reference sequence). Unmatched junction bases numbered 12, after V lost 5 bases and J lost 6 bases. This CDR3 has 17 amino acids. In nucleotides, the CDR3 is TGTGCCAGCAGCCCGGCCGTCGGGCTAGCGGGGGGCAATGAGCAGTTCTTC. Translated, it gives CASSPAVGLAGGNEQFF.

In this sample, this clonotype turned up many times. CDR3 residues: CASSMGRMGLNEQFF. As DNA, the CDR3 is TGTGCCAGCAGTATGGGCCGCATGGGCTTAAATGAGCAGTTCTTC. V is TRBV6-4 and J is TRBJ2-1; no reliable D call. This CDR3 spans 15 amino acids. The germline V gene has CDR1 MRHNA and CDR2 SNTAGT. Trimming removed 5 bases from V and 7 bases from J, with 18 bases in between.

A few counts support this clonotype. The germline gene is not matched at one end of the junction; a read error may be the cause. The chain employs TRBV5-1 and TRBJ1-5; D is perhaps TRBD1 (6 bases). The CDR3 consists of 14 residues. The germline gives CDR1 SGHRS, CDR2 YFSETQ. The DNA of the CDR3 is TGCGCCAGCAGCTTGAACAGGGACTATCAGCCCCAGAATTTT. Its translation is CASSLNRDYQPQNF.

The table lists this clonotype with many counts. The chain employs TRBV10-3 and TRBJ1-1, with a possible D match to TRBD1 (6 bases). Germline values: CDR1 ENHRY, CDR2 SYGVKD. Deletions cut 8 bases from V and 1 base from J, with 23 bases between. CDR3 length: 17 amino acids. The CDR3: CAISRGFGQKQNTEAFF. DNA of the CDR3: TGTGCCATCTCTCGGGGTTTTGGACAGAAACAGAACACTGAAGCTTTCTTT.

This clonotype has ten or more counts. The rearrangement links TRBV7-2 to TRBJ2-7; D gene uncertain. Germline loops: CDR1 SGHTA, CDR2 FQGNSA. The CDR3 consists of 13 residues. Trimming took 5 bases from V and 3 from J, leaving 11 bases between them. The DNA for the CDR3 is TGTGCCAGCAGCCCGCCGACCGGCTACGAGCAGTACTTC. This gives the protein CASSPPTGYEQYF.

This clonotype appeared many times. The gene calls are TRBV29-1 and TRBJ2-1; D remains unclear. Trimming stripped 5 bases from V and 8 bases from J, with 13 bases between. The CDR3 is made up of 12 amino acids. CDR1 SQVTM and CDR2 ANQGSEA come from the germline V gene. CDR3 residues: CSVRAIHHEQFF. DNA for the CDR3: TGCAGCGTTAGAGCCATTCACCATGAGCAGTTCTTC.

Details on this clonotype: Since a much larger clone is just one base distant, this may be a read error. This chain uses TRBV21-1 with TRBJ2-3. TRBV21-1 is a pseudogene. The CDR3 has 14 amino acids. For the CDR3, the DNA is TGTGCCAACAGCAAAGGAGTTTCCCTAGGTACGCAGTATTTT. It encodes CANSKGVSLGTQYF.

This clonotype was observed at least ten times. The chain combines TRBV7-2 with TRBJ2-1, with 7 bases fitting TRBD2. V lost 5 bases and J lost 0; bases outside the gene matches: 7. This CDR3 is 16 amino acids long. Germline V gene sequence: CDR1 SGHTA, CDR2 FQGNSA. The CDR3 nucleotides are TGTGCCAGCAGCCCTAGGGGCGGGAGCTCCTACAATGAGCAGTTCTTC. This sequence encodes CASSPRGGSSYNEQFF.

This clonotype was found many times. The chain combines TRBV10-3 with TRBJ2-7; a weak D match, TRBD1 (5 bases). Between the trimmed V and J ends, which lost 2 bases and 4 bases, there was a span of 18 bases. In germline, CDR1 is ENHRY, CDR2 SYGVKD. The length of the CDR3 is 16 residues. The CDR3, as DNA: TGTGCCATCAGTGAGCCACAGGTAAAATACGTTTACGAGCAGTACTTC. Amino acids: CAISEPQVKYVYEQYF.

In regard to this clonotype: A much more abundant neighbour one base away suggests this may be a read error. The chain is built from TRBV3-1 and TRBJ1-6; D not resolved. CDR1 and CDR2 from the germline V gene are LGHDT and YNNKEL (reference sequence). V was trimmed by 4 bases and J by 6 bases, leaving 13 bases between them. The CDR3 extends over 15 amino acids. CDR3 region: CASSPKGKFNSPLHF. Written as DNA, the CDR3 is TGTGCCAGCAGCCCCAAGGGAAAGTTTAATTCACCCCTCCACTTT.

As DNA, the CDR3 is TGTGCCAGCAGTGACCGACGGCCCCCGAACACCGGGGAGCTGTTTTTT. Translated: CASSDRRPPNTGELFF. The rearrangement joins TRBV6-4 to TRBJ2-2; D remains unclear. Germline V gene lookup returns CDR1 MRHNA and CDR2 SNTAGT. V dropped 2 bases and J dropped 0 bases, with 10 bases sitting between them. This CDR3 region has 16 residues.